This T cell receptor beta chain is drawn from a study of radiation and T cells in renal cell carcinoma. In the study overall: Nephrectomy followed 15 Gy stereotactic body radiation by 4 weeks.

The assay was immunoSEQ multiplex PCR, and TCRdb's table has in-frame clones only and misses some. The table has 130,000 to 150,000 clones, approximately 90% seen once. Between the trimmed V and J ends, which lost 2 bases and 1 base, there was a span of 5 bases. CDR3 size: 13 residues. CDR1 is LNHDA, CDR2 SQIVND, per germline (reference sequence). Time point of the sample: baseline pretreatment blood. Noted treatment: 15 Gy SBRT to primary tumor, nephrectomy 4 weeks later. The rearrangement uses TRBV19 and TRBJ1-1; D unclear. The source is a woman between 50 and 59 years old with renal cell carcinoma. The material sequenced was blood, taken from a patient whose treatment included radiotherapy and nephrectomy. In nucleotides, the CDR3 is TGTGCCAGTAGTATAACCCAGAACACTGAAGCTTTCTTT. This sequence encodes CASSITQNTEAFF.